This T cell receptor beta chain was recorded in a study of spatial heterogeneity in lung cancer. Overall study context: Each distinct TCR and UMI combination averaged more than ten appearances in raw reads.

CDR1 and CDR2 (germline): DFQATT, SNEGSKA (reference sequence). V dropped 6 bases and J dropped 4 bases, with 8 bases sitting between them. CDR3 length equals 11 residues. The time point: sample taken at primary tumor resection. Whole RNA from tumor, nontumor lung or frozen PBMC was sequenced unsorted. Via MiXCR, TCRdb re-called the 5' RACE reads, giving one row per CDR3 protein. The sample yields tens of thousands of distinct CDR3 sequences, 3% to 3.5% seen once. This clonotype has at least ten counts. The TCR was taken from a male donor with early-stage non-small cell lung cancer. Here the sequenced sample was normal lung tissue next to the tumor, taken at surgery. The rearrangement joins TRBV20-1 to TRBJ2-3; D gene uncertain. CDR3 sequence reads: CSAPRADTQYF. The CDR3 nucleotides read TGCAGTGCACCTAGGGCAGATACGCAGTATTTT.